This T cell receptor beta chain was captured by sequencing in a study of response to subunit inactivated influenza vaccine. This clonotype was seen a few times. TCRdb reanalysed the RT-PCR reads using MiXCR and keeps one entry per CDR3 protein. The sample lists 500,000 to 600,000 distinct CDR3 sequences, over 10% occurring once. CDR1 and CDR2 (germline): ENHRY, SYGVKD. The CDR3 sequence is 18 residues long. The V end was cut by 1 base, the J end by 0 bases, with 13 bases between. The specimen was PBMCs from blood, collected more than 35 days after vaccination. V usage is TRBV10-3 and J usage is TRBJ2-6; TRBD1 is a possible D gene (6 bases). The TCR comes from a man in his fifties or sixties who received an inactivated influenza vaccine. The CDR3 protein is CAISEYRDISSGANVLTF. The CDR3 DNA is TGTGCCATCAGTGAGTACCGGGACATAAGCTCTGGGGCCAACGTCCTGACTTTC.